Sequencing of this T cell receptor beta chain was carried out in a study of blood T cell repertoires in COVID-19. Study at large: The cDNA or gDNA used as material had been derived from T cells, B-cell-depleted T cells, or PBMCs.

Participants spanned ages about 18 to 90 years and resided in roughly 22 US areas. Donors were grouped by their self-reported clinical history. Losses at the gene ends were 1 base for V and 2 bases for J; bases not matched to a gene: 12. From germline, CDR1 is LGHNT and CDR2 FRNRAP. This CDR3 comprises 18 residues. The table came from immunoSEQ multiplex PCR; TCRdb's copy has only in-frame clones and leaves some out. The table records about 160,000 clones, roughly 90% of them present only once. This receptor was obtained from a woman aged 45-65 years who had recovered from COVID-19. Sequencing was done on a sample of PBMCs or T cells enriched from blood (not recorded which). The genes are TRBV12-5 and TRBJ2-7; 9 bases agree with TRBD1. The CDR3 DNA reads TGTGCTAGTGGTTTGGACGGACAGGGGTCGAGGATTCCCTACGAGCAGTACTTC. Translation gives CASGLDGQGSRIPYEQYF. The variable domain in full, completed from reference TRBV12-5 and TRBJ2-7, reads DARVTQTPRHKVTEMGQEVTMRCQPILGHNTVFWYRQTMMQGLELLAYFRNRAPLDDSGMPKDRFSAEMPDATLATLKIQPSEPRDSAVYFCASGLDGQGSRIPYEQYFGPGTRLTVT.